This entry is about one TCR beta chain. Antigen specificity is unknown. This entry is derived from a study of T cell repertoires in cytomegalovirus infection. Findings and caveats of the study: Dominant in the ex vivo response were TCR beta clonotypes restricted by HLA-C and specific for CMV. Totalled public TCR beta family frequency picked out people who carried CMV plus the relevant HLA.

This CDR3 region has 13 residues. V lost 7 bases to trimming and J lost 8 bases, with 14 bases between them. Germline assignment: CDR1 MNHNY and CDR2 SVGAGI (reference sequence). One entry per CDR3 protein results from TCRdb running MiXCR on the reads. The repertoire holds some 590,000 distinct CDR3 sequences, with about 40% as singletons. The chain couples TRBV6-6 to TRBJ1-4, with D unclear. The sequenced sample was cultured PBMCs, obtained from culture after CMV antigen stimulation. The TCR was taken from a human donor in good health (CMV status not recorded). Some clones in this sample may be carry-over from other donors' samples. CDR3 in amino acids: CASNPAHSEKLFF. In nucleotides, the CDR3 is TGTGCCAGCAATCCTGCGCACAGCGAAAAACTGTTTTTT.